These 20 T cell receptor beta chains share one sample of origin, sequenced in a study of T cells in tuberculosis. Data came from immunoSEQ multiplex PCR; TCRdb stores just in-frame clones and leaves some out. Among 37,000 or so clones listed, 90% to 95% were seen once. Source material: PBMCs. Source of these receptors: a donor aged 10 to 29 with latent tuberculosis or without tuberculosis infection. Some clones in this sample may be carry-over from other donors' samples.

For the CDR3, the DNA is TGCGCCAGCAGCCAAGACAGTTTCTACGAGCAGTACTTC. Its translation: CASSQDSFYEQYF. This chain connects TRBV4-1 to TRBJ2-7; D is ambiguous. Per the germline V gene, CDR1 is MGHRA and CDR2 is YSYEKL. V was clipped by 0 bases and J by 3 bases, with 6 bases between them. This CDR3 is 13 amino acids long.

V and J are TRBV13 and TRBJ2-6; weak D call: TRBD1 (5 bases). Per the germline V gene, CDR1 is PRHDT and CDR2 is FYEKMQ (reference sequence). The V and J ends lost 5 bases and 4 bases respectively, with 21 bases between them. The CDR3 runs 18 residues. In DNA form, the CDR3 reads TGTGCCAGCAGCCACGTCGCACGACAGTGGAAGGGGGCCAACGTCCTGACTTTC. Its protein product is CASSHVARQWKGANVLTF.

The V call is TRBV30, the J call TRBJ1-2; D gene ambiguous. The germline V and J ends were trimmed by 2 bases and 8 bases, with 9 bases remaining between them. This CDR3 contains 11 residues. CDR1 and CDR2 (germline): GTSNPN, SVGIG (reference sequence). The CDR3 is CAWSKRTGYTF. The CDR3 nucleotides are TGTGCCTGGAGTAAGAGAACGGGCTACACCTTC. Together with reference TRBV30 and TRBJ1-2, the CDR3 gives the full variable domain: SQTIHQWPATLVQPVGSPLSLECTVEGTSNPNLYWYRQAAGRGLQLLFYSVGIGQISSEVPQNLSASRPQDRQFILSSKKLLLSDSGFYLCAWSKRTGYTFGSGTRLTVV.

This sequence joins TRBV5-1 and TRBJ1-2; possible D gene TRBD1, 5 bases. Per the germline V gene, CDR1 is SGHRS and CDR2 is YFSETQ. The CDR3 is 14 residues long. Trimming pared 1 base from V and 6 bases from J, leaving 13 bases between. The CDR3, as DNA: TGCGCCAGCAGCTTGTCCGCCAGGGTTAATGGCTACACCTTC. Translation gives CASSLSARVNGYTF.

The gene calls are TRBV4-1 and TRBJ2-1, with D possibly TRBD1 on 6 matching bases. Trimming removed 3 bases at V and 0 bases at J, with 9 bases between. This CDR3 is 15 amino acids long. The germline V gene encodes CDR1 MGHRA and CDR2 YSYEKL. The CDR3 sequence is CASSHDRSSYNEQFF. The CDR3 coding sequence is TGCGCCAGCAGCCACGACAGGAGCTCCTACAATGAGCAGTTCTTC.

The CDR3 spells CASSKGPPDRGHTGELFF. The CDR3 DNA is TGTGCCAGCAGCAAAGGGCCCCCCGACAGGGGACACACCGGGGAGCTGTTTTTT. The chain has TRBV21-1 and TRBJ2-2; the D call in the table, TRBD1, was not verified against the DNA. TRBV21-1 is annotated as a pseudogene. This CDR3 spans 18 amino acids.

This clone was detected only once. This chain joins TRBV6-6 and TRBJ2-5, with D tentatively TRBD1 (5 bases). Germline CDR1 and CDR2: MNHNY and SVGAGI (reference sequence). The CDR3 runs 15 residues. V lost 2 bases, J lost 3 bases, and 13 bases lay in between. CDR3: CASSYPPGAEETQYF. The CDR3 region has the DNA TGTGCCAGCAGTTACCCCCCTGGGGCAGAAGAGACCCAGTACTTC.

J is TRBJ2-3 and V is TRBV2, with 11 nucleotides matching TRBD2. V lost 4 bases and J lost 2; bases outside the gene matches: 2. CDR1 and CDR2 (germline): SNHLY, FYNNEI. The CDR3 consists of 15 residues. This CDR3 is CASSGTSGYTDTQYF. The CDR3 DNA follows: TGTGCCAGCAGTGGGACTAGCGGGTACACAGATACGCAGTATTTT.

The chain is built from TRBV4-3 and TRBJ2-3; D is uncertain. The germline CDR1 and CDR2 sequences are LGHNA and YSLEER. This CDR3 region has 12 residues. The V end was cut by 1 base, the J end by 5 bases, with 4 bases between. CDR3 region: CASSQAGDTQYF. Here the CDR3 DNA reads TGCGCCAGCAGCCAAGCGGGAGATACGCAGTATTTT.

This chain uses TRBV27 with TRBJ1-1; no clear D. Germline assignment: CDR1 MNHEY and CDR2 SMNVEV (reference sequence). This CDR3 spans 13 amino acids. V was cut by 2 bases and J by 4 bases, with 8 bases left in between. For the CDR3, the DNA is TGTGCCAGCAGTTTAGAGGGCGGCACTGAAGCTTTCTTT. It codes for CASSLEGGTEAFF.

This chain uses TRBV4-3 with TRBJ1-3; no firm D call. V lost 0 bases and J lost 8, with 8 bases in between. The germline V gene has CDR1 LGHNA and CDR2 YSLEER. CDR3 size: 13 residues. CDR3 amino acids: CASSQDEADTIYF. For the CDR3, the DNA is TGCGCCAGCAGCCAAGATGAGGCCGACACCATATATTTT.

This clone was observed a single time. The chain carries TRBV10-2 and TRBJ2-7; 9 bases are shared with TRBD1. The V and J ends lost 5 bases and 4 bases, in that order; junction bases with no gene match: 3. The CDR3 extends over 13 amino acids. Germline loops: CDR1 WSHSY, CDR2 SAAADI. The CDR3 here is CASSRDRVYEQYV. The CDR3 DNA reads as TGCGCCAGCAGTCGGGACAGGGTATACGAGCAGTACGTC.

The chain has TRBV13 and TRBJ1-1; D is possibly TRBD1 (5 bases). This CDR3 is built from 15 residues. Germline values: CDR1 PRHDT, CDR2 FYEKMQ (reference sequence). V lost 0 bases and J 2 bases, leaving 10 bases between the germline ends. In DNA form, the CDR3 reads TGTGCCAGCAGCTTAGGGGGAGGGGACAACACTGAAGCTTTCTTT. The encoded protein is CASSLGGGDNTEAFF. Full variable domain (outside the CDR3, taken from reference TRBV13 and TRBJ1-1): AAGVIQSPRHLIKEKRETATLKCYPIPRHDTVYWYQQGPGQDPQFLISFYEKMQSDKGSIPDRFSAQQFSDYHSELNMSSLELGDSALYFCASSLGGGDNTEAFFGQGTRLTVV.

In this sample, this clone turned up once. The gene calls are TRBV18 and TRBJ2-7, with 7 bases identical to TRBD1. The CDR3 runs 15 residues. From germline, CDR1 is KGHSH and CDR2 LQKENI. After removal of 1 base from V and 7 bases from J, the junction contained 10 bases not matched to a gene. The CDR3 sequence: CASSPLQGDSGEQYF. For the CDR3, the DNA is TGTGCCAGCTCACCACTGCAGGGGGATTCCGGGGAGCAGTACTTC. The full variable domain, rest sourced from reference TRBV18 and TRBJ2-7, is NAGVMQNPRHLVRRRGQEARLRCSPMKGHSHVYWYRQLPEEGLKFMVYLQKENIIDESGMPKERFSAEFPKEGPSILRIQQVVRGDSAAYFCASSPLQGDSGEQYFGPGTRLTVT.

This chain uses TRBV5-6 with TRBJ2-3; TRBD2 matches 8 bases. Germline assignment: CDR1 SGHDT and CDR2 YYEEEE. The CDR3 loop spans 15 amino acids. V shed 7 bases, J shed 4 bases, and the junction held 11 bases outside the gene matches. The CDR3 reads CASARGLVYPDTQYF. CDR3 sequence (DNA): TGTGCCAGCGCAAGGGGACTAGTCTATCCAGATACGCAGTATTTT.

The gene calls are TRBV9 and TRBJ1-2; 8 nucleotides align to TRBD1. With V trimmed by 4 bases and J by 7 bases, 6 bases remained unmatched. Germline CDR1 SGDLS, CDR2 YYNGEE. The CDR3 has 13 amino acids. The CDR3 region has the DNA TGTGCCAGCAGCCCCACAGGGGGTGCTGGCTACACCTTC. Its translation is CASSPTGGAGYTF.

The CDR3 loop reads CASSIIQTGLNQPQHF. CDR3 DNA sequence: TGTGCCAGCTCGATTATCCAGACAGGGCTCAATCAGCCCCAGCATTTT. The genes are TRBV18 and TRBJ1-5, with TRBD1 matching 7 bases. This CDR3 region has 16 residues. Germline values: CDR1 KGHSH, CDR2 LQKENI. V lost 6 bases to trimming and J lost 3 bases; unmatched junction nucleotides: 11.

This chain connects TRBV30 to TRBJ1-5, with 9 bases identical to TRBD1. This CDR3 contains 21 residues. In germline, CDR1 is GTSNPN, CDR2 SVGIG (reference sequence). V shed 2 bases and J 1 base; nucleotides not matched to a gene: 21. This CDR3 reads CAWSKTPGQGRFWGSNQPQHF. CDR3 coding DNA: TGTGCCTGGAGTAAAACTCCGGGACAGGGACGTTTCTGGGGAAGCAATCAGCCCCAGCATTTT.

V and J are TRBV27 and TRBJ2-7; 9 nucleotides match TRBD1. V lost 5 bases to trimming and J lost 3 bases; unmatched junction nucleotides: 5. Germline CDR1 and CDR2: MNHEY and SMNVEV (reference sequence). The CDR3 is 14 residues long. The CDR3 region is CASSASGQGYEQYV. As DNA, the CDR3 is TGTGCCAGCAGTGCATCGGGACAGGGCTACGAGCAGTACGTC.

The table lists this clone with a count of one. V and J are TRBV5-6 and TRBJ1-1, with TRBD1 as a possible D gene (6 bases). This CDR3 is 12 amino acids long. V lost 0 bases and J 10 bases, leaving 10 bases between the germline ends. Germline V lookup: CDR1 SGHDT, CDR2 YYEEEE. CDR3 nucleotide sequence: TGTGCCAGCAGCTTGGGGTTAGGGGGAGCTTTCTTT. Translating it yields CASSLGLGGAFF.